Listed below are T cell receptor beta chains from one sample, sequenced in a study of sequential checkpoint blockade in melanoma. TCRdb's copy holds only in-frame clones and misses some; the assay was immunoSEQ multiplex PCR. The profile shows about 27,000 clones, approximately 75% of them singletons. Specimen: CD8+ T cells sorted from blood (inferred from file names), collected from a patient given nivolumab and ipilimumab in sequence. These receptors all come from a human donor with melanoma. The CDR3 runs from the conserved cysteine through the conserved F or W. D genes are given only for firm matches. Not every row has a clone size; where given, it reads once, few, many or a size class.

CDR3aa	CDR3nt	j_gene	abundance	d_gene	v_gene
CASSEGGEYEQYF	TGTGCCAGCAGTGAAGGCGGAGAGTACGAGCAGTACTTC	TRBJ2-7	NA	NA	TRBV6-1
CASSFASKYNEQFF	TGTGCCAGCAGTTTCGCTAGCAAGTACAATGAGCAGTTCTTC	TRBJ2-1	few	NA	TRBV27
CASSEGGGSYYEQYF	TGTGCCAGCAGTGAAGGGGGGGGGAGTTACTACGAGCAGTACTTC	TRBJ2-7	NA	TRBD2	TRBV2
CASSYLAGEQFF	TGTGCCAGCAGCTACCTGGCAGGCGAGCAGTTCTTC	TRBJ2-1	NA	NA	TRBV5-4
CASSFGSGENIQYF	TGTGCCAGCAGCTTTGGTTCGGGGGAAAACATTCAGTACTTC	TRBJ2-4	few	NA	TRBV11-2
CASSVLEGAGEQYF	TGCGCCAGCAGCGTGCTTGAGGGGGCTGGGGAGCAGTACTTC	TRBJ2-7	once	TRBD1	TRBV5-1
CASSSSVSNTQYF	TGTGCCAGCAGTTCTAGCGTTTCAAATACGCAGTATTTT	TRBJ2-3	few	NA	TRBV6-4
CASSFAGLGEAFF	TGTGCCAGTAGTTTTGCGGGATTAGGAGAAGCTTTCTTT	TRBJ1-1	NA	NA	TRBV19
CASSVAGGVSYNEQFF	TGTGCCAGCAGCGTAGCGGGGGGGGTCTCGTACAATGAGCAGTTCTTC	TRBJ2-1	NA	TRBD2	TRBV9
CASSQRTGGTDTQYF	TGTGCCAGCAGCCAGAGGACCGGGGGGACAGATACGCAGTATTTT	TRBJ2-3	NA	TRBD2	TRBV11-1
CASSHPTDPIRYTF	TGTGCCAGCAGCCATCCGACAGACCCGATACGCTACACCTTC	TRBJ1-2	few	NA	TRBV4-2
CACWGLQETQYF	TGTGCCTGCTGGGGGCTCCAAGAGACCCAGTACTTC	TRBJ2-5	NA	NA	TRBV7-9
CASSFGGFEQYF	TGTGCCAGCAGTTTCGGGGGGTTCGAGCAGTACTTC	TRBJ2-7	NA	TRBD2	TRBV28
CASSLVGGATNEKLFF	TGTGCCAGCAGCCTGGTTGGGGGCGCAACTAATGAAAAACTGTTTTTT	TRBJ1-4	NA	NA	TRBV7-3
CASSPTTGQHEQYF	TGTGCCAGCTCACCCACAACAGGGCAACACGAGCAGTACTTC	TRBJ2-7	NA	NA	TRBV18
CASSARRDEQFF	TGTGCCAGCAGCGCCAGGCGCGATGAGCAGTTCTTC	TRBJ2-1	NA	NA	TRBV4-2
CASSSNRDMRNTIYF	TGTGCCAGCAGCTCAAACCGGGACATGCGAAACACCATATATTTT	TRBJ1-3	NA	NA	TRBV13
CASSPVAGATEAFF	TGTGCCAGCAGCCCGGTGGCAGGGGCCACTGAAGCTTTCTTT	TRBJ1-1	NA	NA	TRBV7-2
CASSSTGWNTEAFF	TGTGCCAGCAGCTCGACAGGGTGGAACACTGAAGCTTTCTTT	TRBJ1-1	NA	TRBD1	TRBV7-2
CASSDSGMYYGYTF	TGTGCCAGCAGCGACTCAGGGATGTACTATGGCTACACCTTC	TRBJ1-2	hyperexpanded	NA	TRBV5-6
CASSFGGHEQFF	TGTGCCAGCAGTTTTGGGGGCCATGAGCAGTTCTTC	TRBJ2-1	NA	NA	TRBV27
CASSLVFQEAWEQYF	TGTGCCAGCAGCTTGGTGTTCCAGGAGGCTTGGGAGCAGTACTTC	TRBJ2-7	NA	NA	TRBV5-6